This T cell receptor (beta chain) was recorded in a study of Graves' ophthalmopathy and Graves' hyperthyroidism. CDR3 regions of TCR beta were amplified from RNA transcripts. A first-round RT-PCR used HTBI primers, followed by a second-round multiplex PCR. MiXCR, run by TCRdb on the multiplex PCR reads, gives a single entry per CDR3 protein. The sample consists of around 670,000 distinct CDR3 sequences, 40% of them appearing once. Under 3 months in duration, the ophthalmopathy in affected donors had moderate-to-severe activity, CAS ≥3 and NOSPECS ≥4. The authors diagnosed from clinical symptoms, serum thyroxine, TRAb, thyroid ultrasound and orbital computed tomography. This clonotype was detected many times. No antigen is known for it. General observations from the study: From stable hyperthyroidism, ophthalmopathy was separated by a 13-signature model with roughly 89% sensitivity and less than 82% specificity. Most clonotypes expanded in thyroid above 0.001 frequency were present in blood too.

Trimming stripped 5 bases from V and 4 bases from J, with 17 bases between. The CDR3 runs to 15 residues. Germline-derived CDR1 and CDR2 are PRHDT and FYEKMQ (reference sequence). The chain employs TRBV13 and TRBJ1-2; D call uncertain. The source is an adult man with Graves' ophthalmopathy. Sequencing was carried out using peripheral blood. The CDR3 loop reads CASSPPEVGIYGYTF. The CDR3 DNA reads TGTGCCAGCAGCCCACCTGAGGTAGGGATCTATGGCTACACCTTC.